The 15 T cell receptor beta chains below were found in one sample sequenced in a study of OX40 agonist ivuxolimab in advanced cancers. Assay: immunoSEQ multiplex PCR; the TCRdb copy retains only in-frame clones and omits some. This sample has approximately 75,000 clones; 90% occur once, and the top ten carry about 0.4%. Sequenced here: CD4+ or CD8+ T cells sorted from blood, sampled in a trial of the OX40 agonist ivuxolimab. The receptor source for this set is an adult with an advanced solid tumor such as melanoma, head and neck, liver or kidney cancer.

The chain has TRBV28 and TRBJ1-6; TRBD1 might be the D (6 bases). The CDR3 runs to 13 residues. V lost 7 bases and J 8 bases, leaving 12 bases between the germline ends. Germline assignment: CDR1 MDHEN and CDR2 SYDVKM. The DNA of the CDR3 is TGTGCCAGCACCCCCAGGGGAGATTCACCCCTCCACTTT. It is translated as CASTPRGDSPLHF.

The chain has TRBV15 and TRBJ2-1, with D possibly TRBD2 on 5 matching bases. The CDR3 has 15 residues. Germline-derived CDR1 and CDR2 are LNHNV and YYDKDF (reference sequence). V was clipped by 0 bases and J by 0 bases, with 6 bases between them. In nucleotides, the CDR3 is TGTGCCACCAGCAGAGACGGGAACTCCTACAATGAGCAGTTCTTC. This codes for CATSRDGNSYNEQFF.

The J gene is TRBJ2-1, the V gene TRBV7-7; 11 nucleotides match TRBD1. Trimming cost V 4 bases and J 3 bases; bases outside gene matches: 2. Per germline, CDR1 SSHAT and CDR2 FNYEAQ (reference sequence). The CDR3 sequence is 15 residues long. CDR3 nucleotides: TGTGCCAGCAGCTACGGGACAGGGGGCTACAATGAGCAGTTCTTC. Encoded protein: CASSYGTGGYNEQFF. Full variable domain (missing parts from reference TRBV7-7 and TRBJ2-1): GAGVSQSPRYKVTKRGQDVTLRCDPISSHATLYWYQQALGQGPEFLTYFNYEAQPDKSGLPSDRFSAERPEGSISTLTIQRTEQRDSAMYRCASSYGTGGYNEQFFGPGTRLTVL.

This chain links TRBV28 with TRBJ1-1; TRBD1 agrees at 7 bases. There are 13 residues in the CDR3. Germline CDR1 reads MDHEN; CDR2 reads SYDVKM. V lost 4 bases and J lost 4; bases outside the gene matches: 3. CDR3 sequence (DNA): TGTGCCAGCAGTTGGGGACAGCCCACTGAAGCTTTCTTT. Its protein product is CASSWGQPTEAFF.

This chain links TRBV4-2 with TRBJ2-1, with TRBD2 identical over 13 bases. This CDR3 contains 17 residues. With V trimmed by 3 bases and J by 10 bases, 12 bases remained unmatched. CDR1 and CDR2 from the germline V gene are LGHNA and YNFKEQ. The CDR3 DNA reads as TGTGCCAGCAGCCACGATACCGGGACTAGCGGGACCTCGGAGCAGTTCTTC. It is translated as CASSHDTGTSGTSEQFF.

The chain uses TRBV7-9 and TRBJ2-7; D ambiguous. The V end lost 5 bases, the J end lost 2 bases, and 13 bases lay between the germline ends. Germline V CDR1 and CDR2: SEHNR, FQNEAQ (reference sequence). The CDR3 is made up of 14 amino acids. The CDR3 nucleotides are TGTGCCAGCAGCGCCAGACATCTAGCCTACGAGCAGTACTTC. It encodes CASSARHLAYEQYF.

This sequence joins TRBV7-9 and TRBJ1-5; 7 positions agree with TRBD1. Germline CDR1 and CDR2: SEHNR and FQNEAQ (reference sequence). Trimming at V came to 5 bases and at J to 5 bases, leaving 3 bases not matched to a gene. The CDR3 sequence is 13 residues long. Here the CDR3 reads CASSPQGDQPQHF. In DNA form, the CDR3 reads TGTGCCAGCAGCCCCCAGGGGGATCAGCCCCAGCATTTT.

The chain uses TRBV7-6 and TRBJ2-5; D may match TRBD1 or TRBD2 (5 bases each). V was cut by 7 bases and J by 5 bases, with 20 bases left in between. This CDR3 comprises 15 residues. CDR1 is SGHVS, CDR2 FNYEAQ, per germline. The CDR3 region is CASTLSLGVEETQYF. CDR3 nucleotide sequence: TGTGCCAGCACCCTTTCCTTGGGGGTCGAGGAGACCCAGTACTTC.

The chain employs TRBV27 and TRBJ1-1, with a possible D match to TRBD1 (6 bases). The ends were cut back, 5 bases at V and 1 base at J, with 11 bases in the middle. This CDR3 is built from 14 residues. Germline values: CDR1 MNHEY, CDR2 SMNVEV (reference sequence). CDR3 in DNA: TGTGCCAGCAGTACAGGGCCCCCGAACACTGAAGCTTTCTTT. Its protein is CASSTGPPNTEAFF.

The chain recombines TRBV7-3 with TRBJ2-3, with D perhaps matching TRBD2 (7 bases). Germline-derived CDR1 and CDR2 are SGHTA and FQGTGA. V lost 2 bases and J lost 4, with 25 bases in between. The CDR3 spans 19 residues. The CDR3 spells CASSLRGGGRSGVPDTQYF. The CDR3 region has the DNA TGTGCCAGCAGCTTACGGGGAGGGGGACGGAGCGGGGTGCCAGATACGCAGTATTTT. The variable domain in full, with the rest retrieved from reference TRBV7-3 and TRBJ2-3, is GAGVSQTPSNKVTEKGKYVELRCDPISGHTALYWYRQSLGQGPEFLIYFQGTGAADDSGLPNDRFFAVRPEGSVSTLKIQRTERGDSAVYLCASSLRGGGRSGVPDTQYFGPGTRLTVL.

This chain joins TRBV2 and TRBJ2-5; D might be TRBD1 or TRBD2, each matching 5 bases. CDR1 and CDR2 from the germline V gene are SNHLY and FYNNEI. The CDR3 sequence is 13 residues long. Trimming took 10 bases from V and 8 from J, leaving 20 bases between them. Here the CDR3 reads CATRDGSLGTQYF. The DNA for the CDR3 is TGTGCCACCCGGGACGGTAGCTTGGGCACCCAGTACTTC.

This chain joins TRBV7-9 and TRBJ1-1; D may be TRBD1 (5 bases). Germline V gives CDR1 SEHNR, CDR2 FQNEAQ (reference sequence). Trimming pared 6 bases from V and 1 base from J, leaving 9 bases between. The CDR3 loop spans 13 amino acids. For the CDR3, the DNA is TGTGCCAGCAGATTACAGGCGAACACTGAAGCTTTCTTT. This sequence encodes CASRLQANTEAFF.

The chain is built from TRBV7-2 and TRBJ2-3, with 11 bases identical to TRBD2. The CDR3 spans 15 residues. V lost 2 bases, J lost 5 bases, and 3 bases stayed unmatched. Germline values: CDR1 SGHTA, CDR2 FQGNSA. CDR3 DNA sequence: TGTGCCAGCAGCTTAAGGCTAGCGGGAGGAGATACGCAGTATTTT. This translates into CASSLRLAGGDTQYF.

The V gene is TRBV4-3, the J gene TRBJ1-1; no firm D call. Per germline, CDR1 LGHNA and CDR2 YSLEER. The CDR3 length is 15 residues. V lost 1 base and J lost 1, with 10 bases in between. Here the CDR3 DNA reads TGCGCCAGCAGCCAAGTAGAGCGGGGGAACACTGAAGCTTTCTTT. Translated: CASSQVERGNTEAFF.

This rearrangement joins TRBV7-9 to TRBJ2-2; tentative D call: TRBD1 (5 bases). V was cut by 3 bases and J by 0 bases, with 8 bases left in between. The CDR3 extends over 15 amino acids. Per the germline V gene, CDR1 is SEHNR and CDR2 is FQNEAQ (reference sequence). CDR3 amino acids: CASSFPGTNTGELFF. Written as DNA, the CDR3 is TGTGCCAGCAGCTTTCCAGGGACGAACACCGGGGAGCTGTTTTTT.